What follows are 32 T cell receptor beta chains derived from one specimen sequenced in a study of shared clonotypes between healthy human individuals. Sequenced by immunoSEQ multiplex PCR; TCRdb stores in-frame clones only, minus some. The sample holds about 700,000 clones, around 74% seen once. Sequenced input: memory CD4+ T cells sorted from blood. Subset reported: CD45RA-negative fraction. The receptor set was obtained from a woman aged 25 to 45 in good health.

The gene calls are TRBV20-1 and TRBJ2-7; D call uncertain. V lost 5 bases, J lost 2 bases, and 7 bases lay in between. This CDR3 spans 11 amino acids. Germline V CDR1 and CDR2: DFQATT, SNEGSKA (reference sequence). This chain's CDR3 is CSAGRPYEQYF. The CDR3, as DNA: TGCAGTGCTGGACGGCCCTACGAGCAGTACTTC.

This chain connects TRBV18 to TRBJ1-2, with D maybe TRBD1 (5 bases). This CDR3 contains 16 residues. From germline, CDR1 is KGHSH and CDR2 LQKENI. V was shortened by 4 bases and J by 6 bases, with 21 bases between the two germline ends. CDR3 coding DNA: TGTGCCAGCTCACTCGTTAACACCGGGGGGTCGGATGGCTACACCTTC. It encodes CASSLVNTGGSDGYTF. Variable domain in full (rest from reference TRBV18 and TRBJ1-2): NAGVMQNPRHLVRRRGQEARLRCSPMKGHSHVYWYRQLPEEGLKFMVYLQKENIIDESGMPKERFSAEFPKEGPSILRIQQVVRGDSAAYFCASSLVNTGGSDGYTFGSGTRLTVV.

This clone was seen a single time. The genes are TRBV2 and TRBJ1-6; D is undetermined. Germline-derived CDR1 and CDR2 are SNHLY and FYNNEI. The CDR3 is 12 residues long. Trimming shortened V by 5 bases and J by 7 bases, and 6 bases separated the two germline ends. The CDR3 sequence: CASSKENSPLHF. The CDR3 region has the DNA TGTGCCAGCAGTAAAGAGAATTCACCCCTCCACTTT.

V gene TRBV11-2 combines with J gene TRBJ2-1, with TRBD2 matching 12 bases. The CDR3 sequence is 17 residues long. J gave up 4 bases and V 5 bases, and 9 bases lay outside the gene matches. The germline V gene has CDR1 SGHAT and CDR2 FQNNGV. CDR3 in DNA: TGTGCCAGCAGCCTACTGCCTAGCGGGAGGGTTTACAATGAGCAGTTCTTC. It codes for CASSLLPSGRVYNEQFF.

This chain joins TRBV7-9 and TRBJ2-2; perhaps TRBD2 as D (6 bases). The CDR3 runs to 15 residues. V lost 1 base to trimming and J lost 5 bases, with 11 bases between them. In germline, CDR1 is SEHNR, CDR2 FQNEAQ (reference sequence). CDR3 sequence (DNA): TGTGCCAGCAGCTTAGACGGGAGTAAGACCGGGGAGCTGTTTTTT. This gives the protein CASSLDGSKTGELFF.

A few counts support this clone. V and J are TRBV5-1 and TRBJ1-3, with D hard to call. Trimming shortened V by 3 bases and J by 2 bases, and 9 bases separated the two germline ends. CDR1 is SGHRS and CDR2 is YFSETQ in the germline V gene. The CDR3 has 14 amino acids. The CDR3 region has the DNA TGCGCCAGCAGCTCAGGAGGAACTGGAAACACCATATATTTT. Translating it yields CASSSGGTGNTIYF.

V is TRBV29-1 and J is TRBJ2-5; 15 positions agree with TRBD2. J was trimmed by 1 base and V by 4 bases; bases with no gene match: 4. In germline, CDR1 is SQVTM, CDR2 ANQGSEA. The CDR3 loop spans 16 amino acids. The CDR3 bases are TGCAGCGTTGGGGGACTAGCGGGAGGACTCCAAGAGACCCAGTACTTC. Amino acids: CSVGGLAGGLQETQYF.

In this sample, this clone turned up a few times. J is TRBJ1-2 and V is TRBV2, with a possible D match to TRBD1 (5 bases). Germline-derived CDR1 and CDR2 are SNHLY and FYNNEI. The V end lost 8 bases, the J end lost 8 bases, and 21 bases lay between the germline ends. CDR3 length: 14 residues. CDR3 amino acids: CASEGSGDPGGYTF. The DNA of the CDR3 is TGTGCCAGCGAAGGATCGGGGGACCCGGGAGGCTACACCTTC.

V is TRBV6-1 and J is TRBJ2-5; no reliable D call. CDR3 size: 11 residues. The germline gives CDR1 MNHNS, CDR2 SASEGT. Trimming shortened V by 8 bases and J by 4 bases, and 8 bases separated the two germline ends. This CDR3 is CASEPLETQYF. The CDR3 DNA follows: TGTGCCAGCGAACCCCTAGAGACCCAGTACTTC.

The V and J genes are TRBV15 and TRBJ2-2; D remains unclear. CDR1 and CDR2 from the germline V gene are LNHNV and YYDKDF (reference sequence). The CDR3 contains 15 residues. V lost 1 base, J lost 5 bases, and 11 bases lay in between. CDR3 bases: TGTGCCACCAGCAGAGTTCACTTAAAAACCGGGGAGCTGTTTTTT. This gives the protein CATSRVHLKTGELFF.

This clone appeared once. The gene calls are TRBV5-5 and TRBJ2-3; a weak D match, TRBD2 (5 bases). Germline CDR1 is SGHKS and CDR2 is YYEKEE (reference sequence). This CDR3 has 17 residues. The V and J ends lost 1 base and 0 bases respectively, with 15 bases between them. CDR3 nucleotides: TGTGCCAGCAGCTTGCCCCTAGCCAACCCTAGCACAGATACGCAGTATTTT. Translation: CASSLPLANPSTDTQYF.

The chain joins TRBV19 to TRBJ1-1; D might be TRBD1 (5 bases). The CDR3 has 12 amino acids. Germline-derived CDR1 and CDR2 are LNHDA and SQIVND (reference sequence). V was trimmed by 1 base and J by 13 bases, leaving 13 bases between them. CDR3 DNA sequence: TGTGCCAGTAGTATAGGCAAGGGGCAGGGTTTCTTT. Translation gives CASSIGKGQGFF.

This chain uses TRBV6-1 with TRBJ2-1; 9 positions agree with TRBD1. This CDR3 has 15 residues. J was trimmed by 4 bases and V by 3 bases; bases with no gene match: 4. Germline lookup yields CDR1 MNHNS and CDR2 SASEGT. This CDR3 reads CASSDTGGTYNEQFF. The CDR3 DNA is TGTGCCAGCAGTGATACAGGGGGCACTTACAATGAGCAGTTCTTC.

The chain has TRBV11-2 and TRBJ2-1; 10 nucleotides agree with TRBD2. This CDR3 has 14 residues. After removal of 6 bases from V and 8 bases from J, the junction contained 7 bases not matched to a gene. Germline V gives CDR1 SGHAT, CDR2 FQNNGV. CDR3 loop: CASRPGLASDEQFF. In DNA, the CDR3 is TGTGCCAGCAGGCCGGGACTAGCGTCCGATGAGCAGTTCTTC. Supplemented by reference TRBV11-2 and TRBJ2-1, the full variable domain reads EAGVAQSPRYKIIEKRQSVAFWCNPISGHATLYWYQQILGQGPKLLIQFQNNGVVDDSQLPKDRFSAERLKGVDSTLKIQPAKLEDSAVYLCASRPGLASDEQFFGPGTRLTVL.

The V gene is TRBV30, the J gene TRBJ2-3; 8 bases line up with TRBD2. Germline V gene data show CDR1 as GTSNPN and CDR2 as SVGIG (reference sequence). The CDR3 is made up of 14 amino acids. Trimming took 0 bases from V and 4 from J; bases not matched to a gene: 3. This chain's CDR3 is CAWSVHGRADTQYF. DNA of the CDR3: TGTGCCTGGAGTGTTCACGGGAGGGCAGATACGCAGTATTTT.

This clone was seen many times. CDR3 protein: CASSSKLAYF. The DNA for the CDR3 is TGTGCCAGCAGTAGTAAACTAGCGTATTTT. The chain has TRBV2 and TRBJ2-3, with D perhaps matching TRBD2 (6 bases). This CDR3 contains 10 residues. Deletions cut 5 bases from V and 14 bases from J, with 11 bases between. Germline V gene sequence: CDR1 SNHLY, CDR2 FYNNEI.

On this clone itself: The junction and the germline gene differ at one end; a read error may be behind it. The CDR3 spells CASSLAWTLEEKLFF. The CDR3 region has the DNA TGTGCCAGCAGCCTAGCTTGGACACTCGAGGAAAAACTGTTTTTT. J is TRBJ1-4 and V is TRBV7-2; a weak D match, TRBD1 (5 bases). This CDR3 has 15 amino acids. The germline V gene encodes CDR1 SGHTA and CDR2 FQGNSA.

This chain uses TRBV10-1 with TRBJ1-3, with D uncertain. The CDR3 extends over 11 amino acids. Per germline, CDR1 WNHNN and CDR2 SYGVQD (reference sequence). V gave up 7 bases and J gave up 3 bases, with 4 bases separating them. In nucleotides, the CDR3 is TGCGCCAGCACCGATGGAAACACCATATATTTT. Protein sequence: CASTDGNTIYF.

The count of this clone is one. CDR3 bases: TGCGCCAGCAGCTTGGGATCCGCGGCTAGCACAGATACGCAGTATTTT. Its translation: CASSLGSAASTDTQYF. The rearrangement joins TRBV5-1 to TRBJ2-3; no definite D call. Germline CDR1 is SGHRS and CDR2 is YFSETQ. There are 16 residues in the CDR3. V was cut by 0 bases and J by 0 bases, with 11 bases left in between.

This chain uses TRBV19 with TRBJ1-3; 9 nucleotides align to TRBD1. J was trimmed by 3 bases and V by 5 bases; bases with no gene match: 17. The CDR3 loop spans 19 amino acids. CDR1 and CDR2 (germline): LNHDA, SQIVND (reference sequence). Here the CDR3 DNA reads TGTGCCAGTAGTCCCCGCTCGGGACAGGGAACTGCCAATGGAAACACCATATATTTT. Its protein product is CASSPRSGQGTANGNTIYF.

A few counts support this clone. The chain links TRBV21-1 to TRBJ1-1. TRBV21-1 is described as a pseudogene. This CDR3 spans 13 amino acids. The CDR3, as DNA: TGTGCCAGCAGCCCCCGGTCGGAGGAAAGAGCTTTCTTT. This encodes CASSPRSEERAFF.

As to this clone: The sample has other DNA sequences that encode this CDR3 too. The V gene is TRBV5-1, the J gene TRBJ2-1; no reliable D call. With 0 bases removed from V and 4 bases from J, the gap between germline ends came to 8 bases. Germline CDR1 SGHRS, CDR2 YFSETQ. This CDR3 has 14 residues. In DNA, the CDR3 is TGCGCCAGCAGCTTGGGAGTAGAATACAATGAGCAGTTCTTC. Translation gives CASSLGVEYNEQFF.

This chain links TRBV29-1 with TRBJ1-4; TRBD1 might be the D (5 bases). CDR3 length equals 14 residues. V was shortened by 4 bases and J by 3 bases, with 12 bases between the two germline ends. Germline V gene lookup returns CDR1 SQVTM and CDR2 ANQGSEA. CDR3 DNA: TGCAGCGTTGGGGCAGGGATCGCTAATGAAAAACTGTTTTTT. Its protein is CSVGAGIANEKLFF.

V usage is TRBV4-1 and J usage is TRBJ2-5; D perhaps matches TRBD2 (5 bases). The CDR3 extends over 16 amino acids. The V gene's germline CDR1 is MGHRA and CDR2 YSYEKL. The germline V and J ends were trimmed by 0 bases and 2 bases, with 13 bases remaining between them. The CDR3 DNA follows: TGCGCCAGCAGCCAAGATCCCGGACTGGCGCAAGAGACCCAGTACTTC. Translation: CASSQDPGLAQETQYF.

The V and J genes are TRBV30 and TRBJ2-1; 9 bases map to TRBD1. This CDR3 spans 13 amino acids. Germline V CDR1 and CDR2: GTSNPN, SVGIG (reference sequence). The junction had 3 bases not matched to a gene; V was cut back by 0 bases and J by 9 bases. CDR3 bases: TGTGCCTGGAGTGTAGGACAGGGGAGTGAGCAGTTCTTC. This encodes CAWSVGQGSEQFF. Using reference TRBV30 and TRBJ2-1 for the parts outside the CDR3, the full variable domain is SQTIHQWPATLVQPVGSPLSLECTVEGTSNPNLYWYRQAAGRGLQLLFYSVGIGQISSEVPQNLSASRPQDRQFILSSKKLLLSDSGFYLCAWSVGQGSEQFFGPGTRLTVL.

With respect to this clone: The same CDR3 is also encoded by other DNA sequences in this sample. This chain connects TRBV7-8 to TRBJ1-1; D gene uncertain. CDR3 length: 11 amino acids. Trimming left V 3 bases short and J 1 base short, with 0 bases between. Germline V gene sequence: CDR1 SGHVS, CDR2 FQNEAQ. CDR3 sequence (DNA): TGTGCCAGCAGCTTGAACACTGAAGCTTTCTTT. Translated: CASSLNTEAFF.

This chain connects TRBV10-2 to TRBJ2-7; D uncertain. CDR1 is WSHSY, CDR2 SAAADI, per germline. The V and J ends lost 2 bases and 1 base respectively, with 9 bases between them. The CDR3 loop spans 14 amino acids. The CDR3 reads CASSEDSASYEQYF. CDR3 sequence (DNA): TGCGCCAGCAGTGAGGATTCAGCTTCCTACGAGCAGTACTTC.

The chain links TRBV5-1 to TRBJ2-7, with D possibly being TRBD2 (6 bases). Germline V lookup: CDR1 SGHRS, CDR2 YFSETQ. Trimming shortened V by 1 base and J by 0 bases, and 17 bases separated the two germline ends. This CDR3 comprises 17 residues. The CDR3 coding sequence is TGCGCCAGCAGCTTGTGGCCACCCGGGGGATACTCCTACGAGCAGTACTTC. This sequence encodes CASSLWPPGGYSYEQYF.

The chain carries TRBV6-6 and TRBJ1-1; D is possibly TRBD1 (6 bases). The CDR3 contains 16 residues. Between the trimmed V and J ends, which lost 5 bases and 0 bases, there was a span of 16 bases. Germline loops: CDR1 MNHNY, CDR2 SVGAGI (reference sequence). The CDR3 is CASSRGRAVLNTEAFF. The CDR3 nucleotides read TGTGCCAGCAGTAGGGGGAGGGCTGTTTTGAACACTGAAGCTTTCTTT.

This clone appeared once. The CDR3 loop reads CASIWDTGELFF. DNA of the CDR3: TGTGCCAGCATTTGGGACACCGGGGAGCTGTTTTTT. The chain employs TRBV6-1 and TRBJ2-2; D is uncertain. V was clipped by 7 bases and J by 3 bases, with 6 bases between them. The germline CDR1 and CDR2 sequences are MNHNS and SASEGT. The CDR3 runs to 12 residues.

This chain connects TRBV5-1 to TRBJ1-1; D is possibly TRBD1 (6 bases). The CDR3 runs to 14 residues. Germline V gene data show CDR1 as SGHRS and CDR2 as YFSETQ. Trimming stripped 3 bases from V and 2 bases from J, with 11 bases between. The CDR3 region is CASSSQGPNTEAFF. For the CDR3, the DNA is TGCGCCAGCAGCTCCCAGGGGCCAAACACTGAAGCTTTCTTT.

The J gene is TRBJ1-5, the V gene TRBV19; 7 bases agree with TRBD1. CDR3 size: 14 residues. V gave up 7 bases and J gave up 5 bases; unmatched junction bases: 8. The germline gives CDR1 LNHDA, CDR2 SQIVND (reference sequence). DNA of the CDR3: TGTGCCAGTAAGCGGGACAGCGGTCATCAGCCCCAGCATTTT. Encoded protein: CASKRDSGHQPQHF.